The 22 T cell receptor beta chains in this list originate from one sample, sequenced in a study of molecular identifiers for immune sequencing clone quantification. In TCRdb, the PCR reads were re-called with MiXCR into one record per CDR3 protein. Here the sample spans roughly 50,000 distinct CDR3 sequences, 20% to 25% being singletons. The sequencing input was naive CD8+ T cells from blood, with Jurkat cell RNA spiked in. Stated subset: FACS-sorted CD8+CD4-CCR7+CD45RA+ naive T cells. These receptors were obtained from a human donor in good health. Some libraries in this study had Jurkat cell RNA spiked in.

Remarks on this clonotype: This may stem from a read error, because a much larger clone lies one nucleotide away. V and J are TRBV20-1 and TRBJ1-5, with D unclear. The CDR3 covers 14 residues. Trimming took off 6 bases at V and 2 bases at J, with 14 bases between the two ends. Germline assignment: CDR1 DFQATT and CDR2 SNEGSKA (reference sequence). CDR3 bases: TGCAGTGCAGTACCTGGGCCCCGCAATCAGCCCCAGCATTTT. Protein: CSAVPGPRNQPQHF.

Points on this clonotype: A much more abundant neighbour one base away suggests this may be a read error. The chain combines TRBV2 with TRBJ1-1; D is possibly TRBD1 (6 bases). CDR1 and CDR2 from the germline V gene are SNHLY and FYNNEI. CDR3 length equals 14 residues. CDR3 nucleotide sequence: TGTGCCAGCACCATGGGACACCCGAACACTGAAGCTTCCTTT. Amino acid sequence: CASTMGHPNTEASF.

This clonotype showed up just a few times. V and J are TRBV18 and TRBJ2-1; 7 bases line up with TRBD2. Germline-derived CDR1 and CDR2 are KGHSH and LQKENI. CDR3 size: 15 residues. Unmatched junction bases numbered 8, after V lost 1 base and J lost 8 bases. CDR3 protein: CASSPLASGPYEQFF. In DNA, the CDR3 is TGTGCCAGCTCACCACTGGCTAGCGGACCATATGAGCAGTTCTTC.

This clonotype has a count of ten or more. The rearrangement uses TRBV20-1 and TRBJ1-1, with a tentative D call TRBD1 (5 bases). Germline CDR1 is DFQATT and CDR2 is SNEGSKA (reference sequence). The V gene lost 5 bases and the J gene lost 0 bases, with 10 bases spanning the gap. This CDR3 has 13 residues. CDR3 sequence (DNA): TGCAGTGCTCCGGACAAGATGAACACTGAAGCTTTCTTT. Amino acids: CSAPDKMNTEAFF.

The sample holds many counts of this clonotype. This chain connects TRBV9 to TRBJ2-2; 7 bases agree with TRBD1. J was trimmed by 6 bases and V by 0 bases; bases with no gene match: 5. CDR3 length equals 15 residues. The germline gives CDR1 SGDLS, CDR2 YYNGEE. CDR3 amino acids: CASSVGDSVSGELFF. Written as DNA, the CDR3 is TGTGCCAGCAGCGTAGGGGACAGTGTTTCCGGGGAGCTGTTTTTT.

This clonotype was seen a handful of times. The CDR3 DNA follows: TGTGCCAGCAGCCCTGACTCCTCCTACAATGAGCAGTTCTTC. This translates into CASSPDSSYNEQFF. This chain connects TRBV7-2 to TRBJ2-1; D is ambiguous. CDR1 is SGHTA and CDR2 is FQGNSA in the germline V gene. V lost 5 bases, J lost 0 bases, and 8 bases lay in between. The length of the CDR3 is 14 residues.

This clonotype was recorded at least ten times. The gene calls are TRBV6-2 or TRBV6-3 and TRBJ2-3, with TRBD2 as a possible D gene (6 bases). CDR3 size: 14 residues. Trimming took off 3 bases at V and 6 bases at J, with 13 bases between the two ends. From germline, CDR1 is MNHEY and CDR2 SVGEGT. The DNA for the CDR3 is TGTGCCAGCAGTTATCCGCGGGGCGAGGATACGCAGTATTTT. Residues: CASSYPRGEDTQYF.

This clonotype was seen ten or more times. This sequence joins TRBV12-3 or TRBV12-4 and TRBJ1-4; D call uncertain. Trimming pared 5 bases from V and 17 bases from J, leaving 15 bases between. The CDR3 length is 11 residues. In nucleotides, the CDR3 is TGTGCCAGCAGTCAAGGATCCGAGATTTTTTTT. Its protein product is CASSQGSEIFF.

V and J are TRBV20-1 and TRBJ2-1, with 7 bases fitting TRBD2. The germline CDR1 and CDR2 sequences are DFQATT and SNEGSKA (reference sequence). V was clipped by 0 bases and J by 4 bases; unmatched bases: 12. The CDR3 runs to 17 residues. CDR3 protein: CSARDTGTTNGYNEQFF. The DNA for the CDR3 is TGCAGTGCTAGAGATACCGGGACTACTAATGGATACAATGAGCAGTTCTTC.

This rearrangement joins TRBV7-9 to TRBJ2-7, with TRBD2 identical over 11 bases. The CDR3 extends over 16 amino acids. Per germline, CDR1 SEHNR and CDR2 FQNEAQ (reference sequence). The ends lost 2 bases at V and 4 bases at J; junction bases unmatched: 7. The CDR3 is CASSLNTGLAGYEQYF. The CDR3 DNA reads as TGTGCCAGCAGCTTAAACACCGGACTAGCGGGTTACGAGCAGTACTTC. Complete variable domain (other parts from reference TRBV7-9 and TRBJ2-7): DTGVSQNPRHKITKRGQNVTFRCDPISEHNRLYWYRQTLGQGPEFLTYFQNEAQLEKSRLLSDRFSAERPKGSFSTLEIQRTEQGDSAMYLCASSLNTGLAGYEQYFGPGTRLTVT.

For this clonotype: A single base separates this from a much larger clone, so it may be a read error. The V and J genes are TRBV28 and TRBJ1-5, with D unresolved. The CDR3 is 14 amino acids. Per germline, CDR1 MDHEN and CDR2 SYDVKM. The CDR3 DNA reads as TGTGCCAGCAGTCTCCTGGGGAGCAAACAGCCCCAGCATTTT. Protein sequence: CASSLLGSKQPQHF.

A remark on this clonotype: One junction end disagrees with the germline gene, perhaps due to a read error. The chain links TRBV16 to TRBJ1-6; weak D call: TRBD1 (5 bases). The CDR3 has 14 amino acids. Germline-derived CDR1 and CDR2 are KGHSY and FQNENV. The CDR3 bases are TGTGCCAGCGGCCAAATGGGGGAGAATTCACCCCTCCACTTT. It translates to CASGQMGENSPLHF.

Remarks on this clonotype: This could be a read error, since a much larger clone is one nucleotide away. CDR3 sequence (DNA): TGCGCCAGCAGTTTTGGAGCACCAGAGACCCAGTACTTC. Its protein is CASSFGAPETQYF. The chain is built from TRBV10-2 and TRBJ2-5; D uncertain. Trimming removed 5 bases from V and 4 bases from J, with 11 bases in between. The V gene's germline CDR1 is WSHSY and CDR2 SAAADI. The CDR3 loop spans 13 amino acids.

This clonotype showed up many times. The rearrangement uses TRBV13 and TRBJ1-2; a possible D gene is TRBD1 (5 bases). CDR1 is PRHDT, CDR2 FYEKMQ, per germline (reference sequence). CDR3 size: 16 residues. V was pared by 5 bases and J by 0 bases, with 16 bases between. The CDR3 here is CASSQQEGAPNYGYTF. The CDR3, as DNA: TGTGCCAGCAGCCAACAGGAGGGAGCCCCTAACTATGGCTACACCTTC.

Of note for this clonotype: The junction and the germline gene differ at one end; a read error may be behind it. The genes are TRBV18 and TRBJ2-3; 11 nucleotides match TRBD2. Per the germline V gene, CDR1 is KGHSH and CDR2 is LQKENI. CDR3 length: 20 residues. The DNA of the CDR3 is TGTGCCGGCTCACCAGATGGGGCCGTGGCCCTAGCGGGGGGTCCAGATACGCAGTATTTT. Protein sequence: CAGSPDGAVALAGGPDTQYF.

This clonotype was seen many times. The chain links TRBV25-1 to TRBJ2-5; weak D call: TRBD2 (5 bases). This CDR3 is built from 13 residues. The V gene's germline CDR1 is MGHDK and CDR2 SYGVNS. V gave up 4 bases and J gave up 9 bases, with 15 bases separating them. The CDR3 sequence is CASSVSEQRPQYF. CDR3 nucleotide sequence: TGTGCCAGCAGTGTTAGCGAGCAAAGGCCCCAGTACTTC.

This chain connects TRBV2 to TRBJ1-4, with TRBD1 as a possible D gene (6 bases). Germline V gene lookup returns CDR1 SNHLY and CDR2 FYNNEI. The CDR3 extends over 15 amino acids. V was clipped by 5 bases and J by 2 bases, with 12 bases between them. Written as DNA, the CDR3 is TGTGCCAGCAGTCCAGGGGCAGCGACTAATGAAAAACTGTTTTTT. Its protein product is CASSPGAATNEKLFF. Based on the CDR3 plus reference TRBV2 and TRBJ1-4, the full variable domain is EPEVTQTPSHQVTQMGQEVILRCVPISNHLYFYWYRQILGQKVEFLVSFYNNEISEKSEIFDDQFSVERPDGSNFTLKIRSTKLEDSAMYFCASSPGAATNEKLFFGSGTQLSVL.

A remark on this clonotype: The junction departs from germline at one end; a sequencing error may be responsible. The gene calls are TRBV30 and TRBJ2-1, with TRBD2 matching 8 bases. This CDR3 comprises 14 residues. In germline, CDR1 is GTSNPN, CDR2 SVGIG (reference sequence). The CDR3 here is CAWRQRETWNGQFF. The CDR3 nucleotides read TGTGCCTGGAGACAGCGGGAGACATGGAATGGGCAGTTCTTT.

Points on this clonotype: A read error may explain this, as a much larger clone is one base away. The chain is built from TRBV7-9 and TRBJ2-7; D not certain. CDR1 SEHNR and CDR2 FQNEAQ come from the germline V gene (reference sequence). The CDR3 is 13 amino acids. The DNA for the CDR3 is TGTGCCATCAGAGGCTCGAGCTCCTACGCGCAGTACTTC. Translated: CAIRGSSSYAQYF.

Points on this clonotype: A much larger clone differs by one base, so this may be a read error. This chain links TRBV3-1 with TRBJ1-1; tentatively, D is TRBD1 (5 bases). Germline assignment: CDR1 LGHDT and CDR2 YNNKEL (reference sequence). Trimming cost V 2 bases and J 1 base, with 5 bases left between them. CDR3 size: 13 residues. The CDR3 sequence is CASSQQGNTEAFF. The CDR3 DNA reads TGTGCCAGCAGCCAACAGGGGAACACTGAAGCTTTCTTT. The variable domain in full, completed from reference TRBV3-1 and TRBJ1-1, reads DTAVSQTPKYLVTQMGNDKSIKCEQNLGHDTMYWYKQDSKKFLKIMFSYNNKELIINETVPNRFSPKSPDKAHLNLHINSLELGDSAVYFCASSQQGNTEAFFGQGTRLTVV.

This chain uses TRBV29-1 with TRBJ1-1; D unresolved. Trimming left V 6 bases short and J 7 bases short, with 12 bases between. The CDR3 extends over 11 amino acids. Germline loops: CDR1 SQVTM, CDR2 ANQGSEA. CDR3 DNA sequence: TGCAGCGTGCTCGGGATAGGTGAAGCTTTCTTT. Translated: CSVLGIGEAFF.

This clonotype was detected ten times or more. The rearrangement links TRBV7-9 to TRBJ2-7; D might be TRBD1 (6 bases). Between the trimmed V and J ends, which lost 3 bases and 0 bases, there was a span of 21 bases. Germline V gene lookup returns CDR1 SEHNR and CDR2 FQNEAQ (reference sequence). The CDR3 loop spans 18 amino acids. CDR3 DNA sequence: TGTGCCAGCAGCTTCCCAGCCGGGACACCTTATCGCTCCTACGAGCAGTACTTC. Translation: CASSFPAGTPYRSYEQYF.